A selection of T cell receptor beta chains follows, all from one sample in a study of blood T cell repertoires in COVID-19. The table came from immunoSEQ multiplex PCR; TCRdb's copy has only in-frame clones and leaves some out. This sample yields around 100,000 clones, of which around 90% are seen a single time; approximately 3.5% belongs to the top ten. The sequencing sample was made of peripheral blood. Source of these receptors: a woman aged 55 to 70 with acute or convalescent COVID-19. Both conserved end residues are part of each CDR3. The order of the fields is clone size, D gene, J gene, V gene, CDR3 protein, CDR3 DNA. A D gene is named only where the DNA matches it firmly. Clone size appears in some rows only: once, few, many, or a class for an expanded clone.

clone_size: once
d_call: TRBD1
j_call: TRBJ1-3
v_call: TRBV19
cdr3_aa: CASSIIGGGNTIYF
cdr3_nt: TGTGCCAGTAGTATAATAGGGGGCGGAAACACCATATATTTT

clone_size: .
d_call: .
j_call: TRBJ1-2
v_call: TRBV14
cdr3_aa: CASSPVTGWNYGYTF
cdr3_nt: TGTGCCAGCAGCCCGGTCACAGGGTGGAACTATGGCTACACCTTC

clone_size: once
d_call: .
j_call: TRBJ2-1
v_call: TRBV7-2
cdr3_aa: CASSFGGKAGYNEQFF
cdr3_nt: TGTGCCAGCAGCTTTGGCGGGAAGGCGGGTTACAATGAGCAGTTCTTC

clone_size: .
d_call: TRBD1
j_call: TRBJ1-6
v_call: TRBV5-6
cdr3_aa: CASSSGTGDSPLHF
cdr3_nt: TGTGCCAGCAGCTCCGGGACAGGAGATTCACCCCTCCACTTT

clone_size: .
d_call: TRBD1
j_call: TRBJ1-1
v_call: TRBV6-6
cdr3_aa: CASSEPGGTEAFF
cdr3_nt: TGTGCCAGCAGTGAGCCAGGGGGGACTGAAGCTTTCTTT

clone_size: once
d_call: .
j_call: TRBJ2-7
v_call: TRBV2
cdr3_aa: CASSSSGTGSYEQYF
cdr3_nt: TGTGCCAGCAGTTCCTCCGGGACTGGCTCCTACGAGCAGTACTTC

clone_size: .
d_call: .
j_call: TRBJ2-1
v_call: TRBV5-4
cdr3_aa: CASSLQSNEQFF
cdr3_nt: TGTGCCAGCAGCTTGCAGTCCAATGAGCAGTTCTTC

clone_size: .
d_call: TRBD1
j_call: TRBJ1-2
v_call: TRBV6-1
cdr3_aa: CASSEWDRGYGYTF
cdr3_nt: TGTGCCAGCAGTGAATGGGACAGGGGGTATGGCTACACCTTC

clone_size: .
d_call: .
j_call: TRBJ1-6
v_call: TRBV19
cdr3_aa: CASNREINSPLHF
cdr3_nt: TGTGCCAGTAATCGGGAGATTAATTCACCCCTCCACTTT

clone_size: .
d_call: .
j_call: TRBJ1-1
v_call: TRBV16
cdr3_aa: CASSQSRRATGTEAFF
cdr3_nt: TGTGCCAGCAGCCAATCTAGGAGGGCGACGGGTACTGAAGCTTTCTTT

clone_size: .
d_call: .
j_call: TRBJ1-4
v_call: TRBV30
cdr3_aa: CAWSLGGSLTNEKLFF
cdr3_nt: TGTGCCTGGAGCCTGGGAGGATCCCTGACTAATGAAAAACTGTTTTTT

clone_size: .
d_call: TRBD2
j_call: TRBJ2-7
v_call: TRBV3-1/TRBV3-2
cdr3_aa: CASSHATTSGSYEQYF
cdr3_nt: TGTGCCAGCAGCCATGCAACGACTAGCGGGTCGTACGAGCAGTACTTC

clone_size: .
d_call: .
j_call: TRBJ2-7
v_call: TRBV28
cdr3_aa: CASSLVGYEQYF
cdr3_nt: TGTGCCAGCAGTTTGGTCGGCTACGAGCAGTACTTC

clone_size: .
d_call: .
j_call: TRBJ1-2
v_call: TRBV5-1
cdr3_aa: CASSLAATGGGYTF
cdr3_nt: TGCGCCAGCAGCTTGGCGGCTACAGGAGGGGGCTACACCTTC

clone_size: .
d_call: TRBD1
j_call: TRBJ2-5
v_call: TRBV27
cdr3_aa: CASSLRRGGQETQYF
cdr3_nt: TGTGCCAGCAGTTTAAGAAGAGGGGGACAGGAGACCCAGTACTTC

clone_size: .
d_call: TRBD1
j_call: TRBJ2-2
v_call: TRBV6-6
cdr3_aa: CASSPPIPGTGGIGELFF
cdr3_nt: TGTGCCAGCAGTCCACCGATACCCGGGACAGGGGGCATCGGGGAGCTGTTTTTT

clone_size: .
d_call: TRBD1
j_call: TRBJ1-5
v_call: TRBV2
cdr3_aa: CASSRDRVIQPQHF
cdr3_nt: TGTGCCAGCAGTCGTGACAGGGTTATTCAGCCCCAGCATTTT

clone_size: once
d_call: .
j_call: TRBJ2-3
v_call: TRBV21-1
cdr3_aa: CAYPGTQYF
cdr3_nt: TGTGCCTATCCAGGTACGCAGTATTTT

clone_size: few
d_call: TRBD2
j_call: TRBJ2-2
v_call: TRBV5-1
cdr3_aa: CASRPVAGAPGELFF
cdr3_nt: TGCGCCAGCAGGCCTGTAGCGGGGGCCCCCGGGGAGCTGTTTTTT

clone_size: .
d_call: TRBD2
j_call: TRBJ2-2
v_call: TRBV9
cdr3_aa: CASSSRGGTPLTTGELFF
cdr3_nt: TGTGCCAGCAGCTCAAGGGGAGGGACTCCTTTGACCACCGGGGAGCTGTTTTTT

clone_size: .
d_call: TRBD1
j_call: TRBJ1-1
v_call: TRBV19
cdr3_aa: CASSSQGGLTEAFF
cdr3_nt: TGTGCCAGTAGTTCACAGGGGGGCCTAACTGAAGCTTTCTTT

clone_size: .
d_call: .
j_call: TRBJ2-3
v_call: TRBV5-1
cdr3_aa: CASSLGAPDTQYF
cdr3_nt: TGCGCCAGCAGCTTGGGGGCCCCAGATACGCAGTATTTT

clone_size: .
d_call: TRBD2
j_call: TRBJ2-7
v_call: TRBV28
cdr3_aa: CASSFGGRGVYEQYF
cdr3_nt: TGTGCCAGCAGTTTTGGCGGGAGAGGGGTCTACGAGCAGTACTTC

clone_size: .
d_call: TRBD1
j_call: TRBJ2-1
v_call: TRBV18
cdr3_aa: CASSLDRAGSYNEQFF
cdr3_nt: TGTGCCAGCTCGCTCGACAGGGCAGGCTCCTACAATGAGCAGTTCTTC

clone_size: once
d_call: TRBD1
j_call: TRBJ1-6
v_call: TRBV7-9
cdr3_aa: CASMGQGPPLHF
cdr3_nt: TGTGCCAGCATGGGACAGGGGCCACCCCTCCACTTT

clone_size: .
d_call: .
j_call: TRBJ1-2
v_call: TRBV28
cdr3_aa: CASSFEDSKFLYGYTF
cdr3_nt: TGTGCCAGCAGTTTTGAAGACAGCAAATTTCTCTATGGCTACACCTTC

clone_size: .
d_call: .
j_call: TRBJ2-1
v_call: TRBV6-5
cdr3_aa: CASRDSAANEQFF
cdr3_nt: TGTGCCAGCAGGGACTCCGCCGCTAATGAGCAGTTCTTC

clone_size: .
d_call: TRBD2
j_call: TRBJ2-7
v_call: TRBV6-5
cdr3_aa: CASREGLAGVYEQYF
cdr3_nt: TGTGCCAGCAGGGAGGGACTAGCGGGAGTCTACGAGCAGTACTTC

clone_size: .
d_call: .
j_call: TRBJ2-1
v_call: TRBV15
cdr3_aa: CATSFGGGDEQFF
cdr3_nt: TGTGCCACCAGTTTTGGGGGGGGCGATGAGCAGTTCTTC

clone_size: .
d_call: .
j_call: TRBJ1-2
v_call: TRBV9
cdr3_aa: CASSDGGNYGYTF
cdr3_nt: TGTGCCAGCAGCGACGGAGGCAACTATGGCTACACCTTC

clone_size: .
d_call: .
j_call: TRBJ2-7
v_call: TRBV5-5
cdr3_aa: CASSLAGSPYEQYF
cdr3_nt: TGTGCCAGCAGCTTGGCCGGGTCCCCCTACGAGCAGTACTTC

clone_size: .
d_call: TRBD1
j_call: TRBJ2-7
v_call: TRBV20-1
cdr3_aa: CSAGTGYEQYF
cdr3_nt: TGCAGTGCAGGGACAGGTTACGAGCAGTACTTC

clone_size: once
d_call: .
j_call: TRBJ2-4
v_call: TRBV5-5
cdr3_aa: CASILAWGENIQYF
cdr3_nt: TGTGCCAGCATCCTAGCGTGGGGAGAAAACATTCAGTACTTC

clone_size: .
d_call: .
j_call: TRBJ1-5
v_call: TRBV19
cdr3_aa: CASSIDVSSNQPQHF
cdr3_nt: TGTGCCAGTAGTATAGATGTGAGCTCCAATCAGCCCCAGCATTTT

clone_size: .
d_call: TRBD2
j_call: TRBJ2-1
v_call: TRBV7-8
cdr3_aa: CASSSFRFLGGTNYNEQFF
cdr3_nt: TGTGCCAGCAGCTCCTTCCGCTTCCTGGGGGGGACCAACTACAATGAGCAGTTCTTC

clone_size: once
d_call: TRBD1
j_call: TRBJ1-1
v_call: TRBV5-1
cdr3_aa: CASSLGTGGWAFTEAFF
cdr3_nt: TGCGCCAGCAGCTTGGGGACAGGGGGCTGGGCGTTCACTGAAGCTTTCTTT

clone_size: .
d_call: TRBD1
j_call: TRBJ2-2
v_call: TRBV27
cdr3_aa: CASSPNRGYTGELFF
cdr3_nt: TGTGCCAGCAGTCCTAACAGGGGTTACACCGGGGAGCTGTTTTTT

clone_size: .
d_call: .
j_call: TRBJ1-5
v_call: TRBV12-3/TRBV12-4
cdr3_aa: CASSGASNQPQHF
cdr3_nt: TGTGCCAGCAGTGGGGCGAGCAATCAGCCCCAGCATTTT

clone_size: .
d_call: TRBD1
j_call: TRBJ1-1
v_call: TRBV19
cdr3_aa: CASSIDDRGNTEAFF
cdr3_nt: TGTGCCAGTAGTATAGATGACAGGGGGAACACTGAAGCTTTCTTT

clone_size: .
d_call: .
j_call: TRBJ1-4
v_call: TRBV27
cdr3_aa: CASSYQGDNEKLFF
cdr3_nt: TGTGCCAGCAGCTACCAAGGGGATAATGAAAAACTGTTTTTT

clone_size: once
d_call: .
j_call: TRBJ1-4
v_call: TRBV19
cdr3_aa: CASSPRRTSTTNEKLFF
cdr3_nt: TGTGCCAGTAGCCCTCGGAGGACTTCGACAACTAATGAAAAACTGTTTTTT

clone_size: few
d_call: .
j_call: TRBJ2-5
v_call: TRBV20-1
cdr3_aa: CSASPEVQETQYF
cdr3_nt: TGCAGTGCTAGTCCGGAGGTTCAAGAGACCCAGTACTTC

clone_size: once
d_call: .
j_call: TRBJ2-1
v_call: TRBV4-1
cdr3_aa: CASSQDGTGSSYNEQFF
cdr3_nt: TGCGCCAGCAGCCAAGATGGTACCGGGAGTTCCTACAATGAGCAGTTCTTC

clone_size: .
d_call: TRBD2
j_call: TRBJ2-1
v_call: TRBV9
cdr3_aa: CASSPRGAGGNEQFF
cdr3_nt: TGTGCCAGCAGCCCTAGGGGGGCGGGAGGCAATGAGCAGTTCTTC

clone_size: .
d_call: .
j_call: TRBJ2-2
v_call: TRBV2
cdr3_aa: CASSAVSNAGELFF
cdr3_nt: TGTGCCAGCAGTGCAGTCTCGAACGCCGGGGAGCTGTTTTTT

clone_size: .
d_call: .
j_call: TRBJ2-1
v_call: TRBV11-2
cdr3_aa: CASSLGQESNEQFF
cdr3_nt: TGTGCCAGCAGCTTAGGACAGGAGAGCAATGAGCAGTTCTTC

clone_size: .
d_call: .
j_call: TRBJ2-7
v_call: TRBV27
cdr3_aa: CASSPYPYYEQYF
cdr3_nt: TGTGCCAGCAGTCCCTACCCCTACTACGAGCAGTACTTC

clone_size: .
d_call: TRBD1
j_call: TRBJ2-1
v_call: TRBV6-5
cdr3_aa: CASLGTGRYNEQFF
cdr3_nt: TGTGCCAGCCTCGGGACAGGACGCTACAATGAGCAGTTCTTC

clone_size: once
d_call: .
j_call: TRBJ1-3
v_call: TRBV28
cdr3_aa: CASSSRHGDSGNTIYF
cdr3_nt: TGTGCCAGCAGTTCCCGACACGGGGATTCTGGAAACACCATATATTTT

clone_size: .
d_call: .
j_call: TRBJ2-1
v_call: TRBV27
cdr3_aa: CASSDLDSNEQFF
cdr3_nt: TGTGCCAGCAGTGATCTAGATAGCAATGAGCAGTTCTTC

clone_size: .
d_call: TRBD1
j_call: TRBJ1-2
v_call: TRBV4-1
cdr3_aa: CASSQLTGGYYGYTF
cdr3_nt: TGCGCCAGCAGCCAACTAACAGGGGGATACTATGGCTACACCTTC

clone_size: .
d_call: .
j_call: TRBJ1-2
v_call: TRBV27
cdr3_aa: CASSSVGSAYGYTF
cdr3_nt: TGTGCCAGCAGTTCCGTGGGGAGCGCCTATGGCTACACCTTC

clone_size: once
d_call: .
j_call: TRBJ2-5
v_call: TRBV2
cdr3_aa: CASSEALARETQYF
cdr3_nt: TGTGCCAGCAGTGAAGCGTTGGCTCGAGAGACCCAGTACTTC

clone_size: .
d_call: .
j_call: TRBJ1-5
v_call: TRBV19
cdr3_aa: CASSSPTAHSNQPQHF
cdr3_nt: TGTGCCAGTAGTTCCCCGACAGCCCATAGCAATCAGCCCCAGCATTTT

clone_size: few
d_call: .
j_call: TRBJ1-4
v_call: TRBV11-3
cdr3_aa: CASSPGVTNEKLFF
cdr3_nt: TGTGCCAGCAGCCCGGGGGTGACTAATGAAAAACTGTTTTTT

clone_size: once
d_call: TRBD1
j_call: TRBJ2-5
v_call: TRBV6-2/TRBV6-3
cdr3_aa: CASSYNRGGTQYF
cdr3_nt: TGTGCCAGCAGTTACAACAGGGGTGGGACCCAGTACTTC

clone_size: .
d_call: .
j_call: TRBJ1-6
v_call: TRBV19
cdr3_aa: CASSLPTGRNSPLHF
cdr3_nt: TGTGCCAGTAGCCTCCCGACAGGACGTAATTCACCCCTCCACTTT

clone_size: .
d_call: .
j_call: TRBJ1-2
v_call: TRBV2
cdr3_aa: CASSEGTLYGYTF
cdr3_nt: TGTGCCAGCAGTGAGGGGACACTCTATGGCTACACCTTC

clone_size: .
d_call: TRBD2
j_call: TRBJ2-1
v_call: TRBV28
cdr3_aa: CASSTGTSGRDEQFF
cdr3_nt: TGTGCCAGCAGCACCGGGACTAGCGGGAGAGATGAGCAGTTCTTC